This T cell receptor (beta chain) was recovered during a study of early T cells in non-severe SARS-CoV-2 infection. Study context: Whole-blood bulk RNA, unsorted, was sequenced, and chains were unpaired.

Using its own MiXCR run on the 5' RACE reads, TCRdb lists one record per CDR3 protein. The sample includes 90,000 to 130,000 distinct CDR3 sequences, roughly 12% of them seen just once. As to this clonotype: Its antigen is not known.

The CDR3 length is 15 residues. Germline assignment: CDR1 SNHLY and CDR2 FYNNEI. The junction had 12 bases not matched to a gene; V was cut back by 8 bases and J by 8 bases. Findings and limits, study-wide: Comparison of clonotypes with VDJdb favored anti-spike CD8 responses while missing private and CD4 specificities.

This receptor was taken from an adult who was a healthcare worker with PCR-confirmed SARS-CoV-2 infection or an uninfected control (not recorded which). The sequenced sample was whole blood, obtained at baseline. This chain connects TRBV2 to TRBJ2-5; 12 bases agree with TRBD2. The chain's CDR3 is CASSLAGGPPTTQYF. The CDR3 bases are TGTGCCAGCTCCCTAGCGGGGGGGCCCCCGACAACCCAGTACTTC.